This note documents a single TCR beta chain sequence. Its antigen is not known. Clones were read by immunoSEQ multiplex PCR, and TCRdb kept only the in-frame ones, dropping some. The sample carries 20,000 to 25,000 clones, more than 60% recorded once. The patients all showed relapse after autologous stem cell transplantation, while their brentuximab vedotin exposure varied. The data originate from a study of PD-1 blockade in classical Hodgkin lymphoma. CDR1 and CDR2 from the germline V gene are SGDLS and YYNGEE. Trimming shortened V by 8 bases and J by 6 bases, and 11 bases separated the two germline ends. The length of the CDR3 is 12 residues. Study conclusions and caveats: Significant TCR diversity gains by C4D1 occurred in CD4+ but not CD8+ cells.

The chain has TRBV9 and TRBJ2-2; D might be TRBD1 (6 bases). Sequencing was performed on peripheral blood mononuclear cells (PBMCs), taken before the second cycle of nivolumab. This TCR came from a human donor with classical Hodgkin lymphoma. For the CDR3, the DNA is TGTGCCAGTGAACAGGGACCCGGGGAGCTGTTTTTT. Translating gives CASEQGPGELFF. Using reference TRBV9 and TRBJ2-2 for the parts outside the CDR3, the full variable domain is DSGVTQTPKHLITATGQRVTLRCSPRSGDLSVYWYQQSLDQGLQFLIQYYNGEERAKGNILERFSAQQFPDLHSELNLSSLELGDSALYFCASEQGPGELFFGEGSRLTVL.